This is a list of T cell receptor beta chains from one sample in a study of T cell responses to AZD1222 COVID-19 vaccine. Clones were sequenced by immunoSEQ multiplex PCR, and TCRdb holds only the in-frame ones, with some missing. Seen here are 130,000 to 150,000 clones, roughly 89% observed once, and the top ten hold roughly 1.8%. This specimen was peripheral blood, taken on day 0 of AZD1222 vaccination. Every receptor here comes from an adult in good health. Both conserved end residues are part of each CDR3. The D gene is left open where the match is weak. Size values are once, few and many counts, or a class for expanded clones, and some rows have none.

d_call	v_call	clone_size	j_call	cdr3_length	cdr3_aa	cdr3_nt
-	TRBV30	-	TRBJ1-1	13	CAWSLGGRRPAFF	TGTGCCTGGAGTCTAGGGGGGAGGCGGCCAGCTTTCTTT
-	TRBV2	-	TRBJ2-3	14	CASSDRGGAGTQYF	TGTGCCAGCAGTGACCGAGGGGGAGCGGGGACGCAGTATTTT
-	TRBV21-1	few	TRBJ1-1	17	CASSESAPGQDNTEAFF	TGTGCCAGCAGCGAGTCAGCCCCCGGACAGGACAACACTGAAGCTTTCTTT
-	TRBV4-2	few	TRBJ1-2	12	CASSQGNGGYTF	TGTGCCAGCAGCCAAGGGAACGGAGGCTACACCTTC
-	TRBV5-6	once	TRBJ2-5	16	CASSLGTGWDQETQYF	TGTGCCAGCAGCTTAGGAACAGGGTGGGATCAAGAGACCCAGTACTTC
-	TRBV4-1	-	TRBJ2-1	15	CASSQVPTGLVEQFF	TGCGCCAGCAGCCAAGTCCCCACGGGTCTTGTTGAGCAGTTCTTC
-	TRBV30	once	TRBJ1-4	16	CALKRREGRGNEKLFF	TGTGCCCTAAAACGAAGGGAGGGCAGGGGTAACGAAAAACTGTTTTTT
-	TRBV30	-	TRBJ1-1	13	CAWRRTSNTEAFF	TGTGCCTGGAGACGGACATCGAACACTGAAGCTTTCTTT
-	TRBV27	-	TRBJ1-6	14	CASTIGGGNSPLHF	TGTGCCAGCACCATCGGGGGAGGCAATTCACCCCTCCACTTT
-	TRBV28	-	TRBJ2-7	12	CASVASPYEQYF	TGTGCCAGCGTGGCGTCTCCCTACGAGCAGTACTTC
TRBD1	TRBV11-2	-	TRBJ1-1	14	CASSFRGRRTEAFF	TGTGCCAGCAGCTTCAGGGGGCGCCGGACTGAAGCTTTCTTT
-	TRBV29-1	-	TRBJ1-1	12	CSVTGYNTEAFF	TGCAGCGTCACAGGGTACAACACTGAAGCTTTCTTT
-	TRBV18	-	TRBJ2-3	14	CASSPSGYTDTQYF	TGTGCCAGCTCACCGAGCGGATACACAGATACGCAGTATTTT
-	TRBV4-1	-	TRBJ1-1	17	CASSQSTRGGAFTEAFF	TGCGCCAGCAGCCAGTCGACACGGGGGGGCGCTTTTACTGAAGCTTTCTTT
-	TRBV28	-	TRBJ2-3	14	CASSGRGQFNTQYF	TGTGCCAGCAGTGGCCGGGGCCAGTTTAATACGCAGTATTTT
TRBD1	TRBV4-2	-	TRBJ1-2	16	CASSQEQGARGYGYTF	TGTGCCAGCAGCCAAGAGCAGGGGGCGCGGGGCTATGGCTACACCTTC
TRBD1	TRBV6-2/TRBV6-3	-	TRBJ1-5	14	CASTPGQGYQPQHF	TGTGCCAGCACCCCGGGACAGGGGTATCAGCCCCAGCATTTT
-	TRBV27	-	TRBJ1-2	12	CASRWGNYGYTF	TGTGCCAGCCGTTGGGGTAACTATGGCTACACCTTC
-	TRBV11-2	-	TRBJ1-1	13	CASSFSQGFEAFF	TGTGCCAGCAGCTTTTCACAGGGATTTGAAGCTTTCTTT
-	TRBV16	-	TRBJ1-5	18	CASSQSQEYQYSNQPQHF	TGTGCCAGCAGCCAGTCTCAGGAGTACCAATATAGCAATCAGCCCCAGCATTTT
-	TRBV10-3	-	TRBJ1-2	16	CAITRTENYGNYGYTF	TGTGCCATCACTAGGACGGAGAACTACGGTAACTATGGCTACACCTTC
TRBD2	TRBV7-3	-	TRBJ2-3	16	CASSATSGSGTDTQYF	TGTGCCAGCAGCGCTACTAGCGGGAGTGGGACAGATACGCAGTATTTT
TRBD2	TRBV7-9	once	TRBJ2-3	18	CASSSGPGLAGGPNTQYF	TGTGCCAGCAGCTCCGGTCCGGGACTAGCGGGAGGGCCGAATACGCAGTATTTT
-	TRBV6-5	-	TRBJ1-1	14	CASSYGLMGTEAFF	TGTGCCAGCAGTTACGGGTTGATGGGCACTGAAGCTTTCTTT
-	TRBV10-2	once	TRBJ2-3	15	CASSQGGASTDTQYF	TGCGCCAGCTCCCAGGGGGGGGCGAGCACAGATACGCAGTATTTT
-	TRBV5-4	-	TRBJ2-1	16	CASRTAAGPSYNEQFF	TGTGCCAGCAGGACCGCCGCGGGGCCTTCCTACAATGAGCAGTTCTTC
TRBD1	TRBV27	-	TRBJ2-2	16	CASSFDGTGVTGELFF	TGTGCCAGCAGTTTTGACGGGACAGGGGTCACCGGGGAGCTGTTTTTT
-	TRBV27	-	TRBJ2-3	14	CASSLPDGTDTQYF	TGTGCCAGCAGTTTACCAGACGGCACAGATACGCAGTATTTT
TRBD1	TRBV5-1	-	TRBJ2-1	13	CASSLTGVNEQFF	TGCGCCAGCAGCTTGACAGGGGTGAATGAGCAGTTCTTC
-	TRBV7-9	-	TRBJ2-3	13	CASSTPSTDTQYF	TGTGCCAGCAGCACCCCTAGCACAGATACGCAGTATTTT
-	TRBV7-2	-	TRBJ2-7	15	CASSSFVVPGAQQYF	TGTGCCAGCAGCTCCTTCGTCGTTCCGGGGGCACAACAGTACTTC
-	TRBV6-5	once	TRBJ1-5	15	CASKPSGVSNQPQHF	TGTGCCAGCAAGCCTTCCGGGGTGAGCAATCAGCCCCAGCATTTT
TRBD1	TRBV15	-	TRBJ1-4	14	CATSSGTAYEKLFF	TGTGCCACCAGCAGCGGGACAGCCTATGAAAAACTGTTTTTT
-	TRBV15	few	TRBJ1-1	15	CATSRETRGGTEAFF	TGTGCCACCAGCAGAGAAACACGAGGGGGCACTGAAGCTTTCTTT
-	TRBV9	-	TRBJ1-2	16	CASSTRDRGQNYGYTF	TGTGCCAGCAGCACCCGCGACAGAGGTCAGAACTATGGCTACACCTTC
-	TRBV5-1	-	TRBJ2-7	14	CASSFSSPVYEQYF	TGCGCCAGCAGCTTTTCCTCCCCGGTCTACGAGCAGTACTTC
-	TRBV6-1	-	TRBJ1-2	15	CASSERRDGNYGYTF	TGTGCCAGCAGTGAACGAAGGGACGGTAACTATGGCTACACCTTC
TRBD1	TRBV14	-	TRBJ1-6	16	CASSQLTGKGGSPLHF	TGTGCCAGCAGCCAACTGACAGGGAAAGGTGGTTCACCCCTCCACTTT
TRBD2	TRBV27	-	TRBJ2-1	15	CASLRDSGAYNEQFF	TGTGCCAGTTTAAGAGATAGCGGGGCCTACAATGAGCAGTTCTTC
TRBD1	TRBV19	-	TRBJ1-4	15	CASSIVAGGGEKLFF	TGTGCCAGTAGTATAGTGGCAGGGGGCGGTGAAAAACTGTTTTTT
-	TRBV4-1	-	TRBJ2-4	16	CASSPLRTRSSDFQYF	TGCGCCAGCAGCCCGTTGAGGACTCGGTCCAGCGACTTTCAGTACTTC
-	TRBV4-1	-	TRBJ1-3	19	CASSQYTTRGGFAGNTIYF	TGCGCCAGCAGCCAGTACACCACCCGGGGGGGCTTTGCTGGAAACACCATATATTTT
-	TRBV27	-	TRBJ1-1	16	CASSLSRWQGNTEAFF	TGTGCCAGCAGTTTATCCAGGTGGCAGGGGAACACTGAAGCTTTCTTT
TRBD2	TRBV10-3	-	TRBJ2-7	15	CAISESREIIHEQYF	TGTGCCATCAGTGAGTCGCGGGAGATCATTCACGAGCAGTACTTC
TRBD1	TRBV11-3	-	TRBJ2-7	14	CASSLQGASYEQYF	TGTGCCAGCAGCTTACAGGGGGCGTCCTACGAGCAGTACTTC
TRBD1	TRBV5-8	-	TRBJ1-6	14	CASSRTGVDSPLHF	TGTGCCAGCAGCCGGACAGGGGTAGATTCACCCCTCCACTTT
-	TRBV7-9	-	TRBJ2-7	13	CASSLAISYEQYF	TGTGCCAGCAGCTTAGCGATTTCCTACGAGCAGTACTTC
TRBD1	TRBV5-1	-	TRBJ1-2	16	CASSFGTVTQTYGYTF	TGCGCCAGCAGCTTCGGGACAGTTACCCAAACCTATGGCTACACCTTC
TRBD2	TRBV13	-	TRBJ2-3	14	CASKLAGAADTQYF	TGTGCCAGCAAGCTAGCGGGAGCGGCAGATACGCAGTATTTT
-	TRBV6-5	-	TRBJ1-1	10	CASLREEAFF	TGTGCCAGCCTCCGGGAGGAAGCTTTCTTT
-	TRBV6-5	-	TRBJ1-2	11	CASKAVDGYTF	TGTGCCAGCAAGGCCGTGGATGGCTACACCTTC
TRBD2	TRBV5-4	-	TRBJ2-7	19	CASSLGLTPSSGSEYEQYF	TGTGCCAGCAGCTTGGGCCTTACTCCTTCTAGCGGGAGTGAGTACGAGCAGTACTTC